A selection of T cell receptor beta chains follows, all from one sample in a study of vaccination and CD4 T cells after COVID-19. Using its own MiXCR run on the PCR reads, TCRdb lists one record per CDR3 protein. Among about 15,000 distinct CDR3 sequences listed, 53% were seen once. These receptors lack a known antigen. The sample taken for sequencing was CD4+ T cells from blood, cultured in vitro. Receptor source: a human donor who had recovered from COVID-19. Both conserved end residues are trimmed from each CDR3.

len: 13
v_gene: TRBV6-5
CDR3aa: ASSYNAGQNTEAF

len: 13
v_gene: TRBV11-2
CDR3aa: ASSIERGAWYGYT

len: 10
v_gene: TRBV20-1
CDR3aa: SASPLVATQY

len: 10
v_gene: TRBV29-1
CDR3aa: SVSASPTEAF

len: 11
v_gene: TRBV27
CDR3aa: ASSPRQGHEQY

len: 13
v_gene: TRBV19
CDR3aa: ASSPAGVLMETQY

len: 9
v_gene: TRBV2
CDR3aa: ASVSTGKLF

len: 12
v_gene: TRBV20-1
CDR3aa: SARKGFVANIQY

len: 11
v_gene: TRBV28
CDR3aa: ASSVGGSYEQY

len: 11
v_gene: TRBV25-1
CDR3aa: ASRTGDKNIQY

len: 11
v_gene: TRBV7-9
CDR3aa: ASSLASNQPQH

len: 11
v_gene: TRBV15
CDR3aa: ATSGLTREALF

len: 13
v_gene: TRBV25-1
CDR3aa: ASSELAGFSYGYT

len: 14
v_gene: TRBV6-5
CDR3aa: ASSYSLRTGQETQY

len: 14
v_gene: TRBV24-1
CDR3aa: ATSDGTSGFQETQY

len: 12
v_gene: TRBV6-5
CDR3aa: ASSYSQTGDTQY

len: 11
v_gene: TRBV6-1
CDR3aa: ASSQVGVYGYT

len: 13
v_gene: TRBV7-9
CDR3aa: ASSAPGDSNQPQH

len: 10
v_gene: TRBV19
CDR3aa: ASSIPQGKLF

len: 12
v_gene: TRBV14
CDR3aa: ASSPGQGSFGYT

len: 12
v_gene: TRBV24-1
CDR3aa: ATTGGQLNTEAF

len: 12
v_gene: TRBV2
CDR3aa: PSSAQGWGQPQH

len: 14
v_gene: TRBV6-5
CDR3aa: ASSYYAGQGNSPLH

len: 13
v_gene: TRBV29-1
CDR3aa: SVDLQGAWNTEAF

len: 9
v_gene: TRBV27
CDR3aa: ASGNRAEAF

len: 9
v_gene: TRBV6-1
CDR3aa: ASREYGELF

len: 12
v_gene: TRBV28
CDR3aa: ASSLGSYPYEQY

len: 15
v_gene: TRBV14
CDR3aa: ASSQPSGRRGQGEQY

len: 11
v_gene: TRBV7-9
CDR3aa: ASSPDTNYGYT

len: 12
v_gene: TRBV12-3/TRBV12-4
CDR3aa: ASRRTPDTDTQY

len: 10
v_gene: TRBV4-1
CDR3aa: ASSQVSSPLH

len: 18
v_gene: TRBV25-1
CDR3aa: ASSGNSRGASSGRANEQF

len: 13
v_gene: TRBV6-2/TRBV6-3
CDR3aa: ASSYSRQRRNEAF

len: 11
v_gene: TRBV7-3
CDR3aa: ASSRRQNTEAF

len: 12
v_gene: TRBV6-1
CDR3aa: ASSIDRGVYEQY

len: 15
v_gene: TRBV15
CDR3aa: ATSRDPAGNSYNEQF

len: 13
v_gene: TRBV19
CDR3aa: ASRGVREVNTEAF

len: 11
v_gene: TRBV29-1
CDR3aa: SVVLDTNYGYT

len: 13
v_gene: TRBV5-1
CDR3aa: ASDSGDQMWYGYT

len: 12
v_gene: TRBV7-2
CDR3aa: ASSFSGSYNEQF

len: 11
v_gene: TRBV6-1
CDR3aa: ASSEGAWEWGY

len: 19
v_gene: TRBV6-2/TRBV6-3
CDR3aa: ASSYVSSAHSKDSYNSPLH

len: 14
v_gene: TRBV4-1
CDR3aa: ASSQDRTGRSTEAF

len: 15
v_gene: TRBV27
CDR3aa: ASTPYGTSGPYNEQF

len: 11
v_gene: TRBV28
CDR3aa: ASSLVRASGGY

len: 13
v_gene: TRBV10-1
CDR3aa: ASSESKRGVETQY

len: 11
v_gene: TRBV2
CDR3aa: ASSRTASPGYT

len: 10
v_gene: TRBV6-2/TRBV6-3
CDR3aa: ASSTRKETQY

len: 17
v_gene: TRBV11-2
CDR3aa: ASSLDNPVPSSYNSPLH

len: 12
v_gene: TRBV18
CDR3aa: ASSRSAGQNIQY

len: 14
v_gene: TRBV7-2
CDR3aa: ASSMQGFPYNSPLH

len: 13
v_gene: TRBV7-2
CDR3aa: ASSLVGGGPLEQY

len: 12
v_gene: TRBV28
CDR3aa: ASIEGRSMETQY

len: 11
v_gene: TRBV20-1
CDR3aa: SARTDKYQPQH

len: 14
v_gene: TRBV6-1
CDR3aa: ASSGKDVDLNYEQY

len: 14
v_gene: TRBV25-1
CDR3aa: ASGAVGARLTDTQY

len: 13
v_gene: TRBV11-2
CDR3aa: ASSLEGQGEETQY